Given below is one T cell receptor beta chain in context. With V trimmed by 4 bases and J by 7 bases, 22 bases remained unmatched. The germline V gene encodes CDR1 LNHDA and CDR2 SQIVND (reference sequence). This CDR3 comprises 19 residues. This entry is derived from a study of control samples from healthy donors and cancer patients. TCRdb keeps only in-frame clones here, not all; method: immunoSEQ multiplex PCR. The sample records roughly 160,000 clones, around 88% being singletons. This receptor was taken from a woman in her 30s in good health. Material for sequencing was blood. The chain carries TRBV19 and TRBJ1-5, with 7 bases identical to TRBD1. The CDR3 is CASSRNGGQRRRGHQPQHF. CDR3 DNA: TGTGCCAGTAGTAGGAATGGGGGACAGAGAAGGAGGGGCCACCAGCCCCAGCATTTT. The variable domain in full, with the rest retrieved from reference TRBV19 and TRBJ1-5, is DGGITQSPKYLFRKEGQNVTLSCEQNLNHDAMYWYRQDPGQGLRLIYYSQIVNDFQKGDIAEGYSVSREKKESFPLTVTSAQKNPTAFYLCASSRNGGQRRRGHQPQHFGDGTRLSIL.